This T cell receptor beta chain was identified in a study of T cell responses to AZD1222 COVID-19 vaccine. Whole-study findings and limits: Mostly white British, mostly female donors; authors suggested clonal diversity may be underestimated. Baseline seropositives among AZD1222 recipients totaled only five or six. Across spike, vaccine-associated CD4 TCRs were found, dominant at 160-218 and 743-854.

Sequencing was performed with immunoSEQ multiplex PCR; in TCRdb, only in-frame clones are kept and a portion is missing. This table has 150,000 to 200,000 clones, 80% to 95% appearing once. The CDR3 is 15 amino acids. Per germline, CDR1 MNHEY and CDR2 SMNVEV (reference sequence). The V end was cut by 6 bases, the J end by 8 bases, with 22 bases between. A remark on this clone: Its antigen is unknown.

The sequencing here drew on peripheral blood, taken on day 0 of AZD1222 vaccination. The J gene is TRBJ1-2, the V gene TRBV27; D is possibly TRBD1 (6 bases). The sequence came from an adult in good health. CDR3 protein: CASSSPIRGDRGYTF. The CDR3 DNA reads TGTGCCAGCAGCAGCCCTATCAGGGGCGACAGGGGCTACACCTTC.